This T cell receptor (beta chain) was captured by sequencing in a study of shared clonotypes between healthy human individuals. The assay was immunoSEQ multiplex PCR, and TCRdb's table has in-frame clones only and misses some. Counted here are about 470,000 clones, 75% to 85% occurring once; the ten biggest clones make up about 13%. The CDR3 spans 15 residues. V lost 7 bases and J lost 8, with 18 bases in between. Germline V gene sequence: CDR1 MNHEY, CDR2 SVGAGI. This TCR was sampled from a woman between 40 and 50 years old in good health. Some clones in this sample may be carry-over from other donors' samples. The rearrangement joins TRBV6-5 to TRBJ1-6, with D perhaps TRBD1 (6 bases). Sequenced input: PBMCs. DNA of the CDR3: TGTGCCAGCACTCGTCAGGGGCTGTTGGATTCACCCCTCCACTTT. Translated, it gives CASTRQGLLDSPLHF.